This entry lists 22 T cell receptor beta chains sequenced from one sample in a study of identical twins. In TCRdb, the 5' RACE reads were re-called with MiXCR into one record per CDR3 protein. Among 450,000 to 500,000 distinct CDR3 sequences, about 13% were seen once, and the ten largest hold about 1%. These sequences were also reported in another study, on yellow fever vaccine responses in identical twins.

Input material: CD4+ T cells sorted from blood. The receptors shown here come from a woman between 18 and 29 years old in good health.

The chain joins TRBV6-1 to TRBJ1-1; D is uncertain. Trimming stripped 6 bases from V and 5 bases from J, with 16 bases between. This CDR3 comprises 14 residues. From germline, CDR1 is MNHNS and CDR2 SASEGT. CDR3 residues: CASSPMGFRTEAFF. The CDR3, as DNA: TGTGCCAGCAGCCCGATGGGGTTTCGGACTGAAGCTTTCTTT.

This clonotype was seen a few times. V and J are TRBV7-2 and TRBJ2-1; TRBD1 is a possible D gene (8 bases). The CDR3 contains 16 residues. From germline, CDR1 is SGHTA and CDR2 FQGNSA. V gave up 5 bases and J gave up 4 bases, with 18 bases separating them. CDR3 nucleotides: TGTGCCAGCAGCAACAACAGGGGGGGCGGTTACAATGAGCAGTTCTTC. Its protein is CASSNNRGGGYNEQFF.

The chain combines TRBV5-1 with TRBJ2-7, with 12 bases fitting TRBD2. V was clipped by 5 bases and J by 5 bases; unmatched bases: 5. Germline lookup yields CDR1 SGHRS and CDR2 YFSETQ. This CDR3 is 14 amino acids long. The CDR3 sequence: CASRTTSGSHEQYF. The CDR3 nucleotides are TGCGCCAGCAGAACGACTAGCGGGAGCCACGAGCAGTACTTC.

The chain combines TRBV7-9 with TRBJ1-1, with D unresolved. With 5 bases removed from V and 1 base from J, the gap between germline ends came to 11 bases. This CDR3 has 14 residues. The germline CDR1 and CDR2 sequences are SEHNR and FQNEAQ (reference sequence). The CDR3 sequence is CASSPRSANTEAFF. The DNA for the CDR3 is TGTGCCAGCAGCCCACGATCAGCGAACACTGAAGCTTTCTTT.

This clonotype was counted at least ten times. The chain carries TRBV12-3 or TRBV12-4 and TRBJ2-7; 7 bases map to TRBD1. V gave up 1 base and J gave up 4 bases; unmatched junction bases: 4. The CDR3 totals 14 residues. Written as DNA, the CDR3 is TGTGCCAGCAGTTTAGACGGGACAGAATACGAGCAGTACTTC. It specifies CASSLDGTEYEQYF.

The rearrangement joins TRBV7-2 to TRBJ2-3; 9 bases are shared with TRBD1. Germline CDR1 and CDR2: SGHTA and FQGNSA. The CDR3 sequence is 15 residues long. After removal of 2 bases from V and 4 bases from J, the junction contained 4 bases not matched to a gene. CDR3 DNA: TGTGCCAGCAGCTTAACAGGGGGCGACGCAGATACGCAGTATTTT. This codes for CASSLTGGDADTQYF.

With respect to this clonotype: A much larger clone lies a single base off, so this may be a read error. Lacking the conserved final phenylalanine or tryptophan, this CDR3 likely reflects a read error. This sequence joins TRBV28 and TRBJ2-5; D is perhaps TRBD1 (6 bases). This CDR3 is built from 13 residues. Germline loops: CDR1 MDHEN, CDR2 SYDVKM. V lost 5 bases and J lost 4, with 11 bases in between. Here the CDR3 reads CASSPGQTETQYL. CDR3 sequence (DNA): TGTGCCAGCAGTCCAGGACAGACAGAGACCCAGTACCTC.

V usage is TRBV10-3 and J usage is TRBJ2-7, with 9 nucleotides matching TRBD2. CDR1 and CDR2 from the germline V gene are ENHRY and SYGVKD. The CDR3 extends over 15 amino acids. V trimming: 3 bases; J trimming: 4 bases; junction bases outside the gene matches: 7. The CDR3 loop reads CAISDSSGTLYEQYF. The CDR3 nucleotides are TGTGCCATCAGTGATTCTAGCGGGACTCTGTACGAGCAGTACTTC.

This clonotype was seen repeatedly, ten times or more. This chain uses TRBV7-9 with TRBJ2-4; D is unresolved. With 5 bases removed from V and 7 bases from J, the gap between germline ends came to 3 bases. Looked up from germline, CDR1 is SEHNR and CDR2 is FQNEAQ (reference sequence). This CDR3 is built from 10 residues. The CDR3 reads CASSGNIQYF. The CDR3 region has the DNA TGTGCCAGCAGCGGGAACATTCAGTACTTC.

This clonotype has more than one count but fewer than ten. The chain joins TRBV7-6 to TRBJ2-1; possibly TRBD1 for D (6 bases). Per the germline V gene, CDR1 is SGHVS and CDR2 is FNYEAQ. The CDR3 is made up of 15 amino acids. V shed 2 bases and J shed 7 bases, with 15 bases lying between them. The chain's CDR3 is CASSLMQGLGNEQFF. CDR3 nucleotide sequence: TGTGCCAGCAGCTTAATGCAGGGGCTGGGGAATGAGCAGTTCTTC.

This clonotype has just a few counts. The chain couples TRBV10-1 to TRBJ2-3; maybe TRBD1 (6 bases). This CDR3 region has 14 residues. Looked up from germline, CDR1 is WNHNN and CDR2 is SYGVQD (reference sequence). V lost 7 bases, J lost 4 bases, and 15 bases lay in between. The CDR3 is CASTDRRSPDTQYF. The DNA of the CDR3 is TGCGCCAGCACAGACAGGAGAAGCCCAGATACGCAGTATTTT.

Only a few counts were recorded for this clonotype. The CDR3 spells CASSSGQGFDTEAFF. The CDR3 nucleotides are TGCGCCAGCAGCTCAGGACAGGGGTTCGACACTGAAGCTTTCTTT. V usage is TRBV5-1 and J usage is TRBJ1-1; 9 nucleotides line up with TRBD1. The CDR3 has 15 amino acids. Trimming at V came to 3 bases and at J to 3 bases, leaving 6 bases not matched to a gene. The germline V gene has CDR1 SGHRS and CDR2 YFSETQ.

The chain uses TRBV3-1 and TRBJ1-6; D is uncertain. Looked up from germline, CDR1 is LGHDT and CDR2 is YNNKEL (reference sequence). The CDR3 runs 13 residues. Between the trimmed V and J ends, which lost 2 bases and 9 bases, there was a span of 8 bases. The CDR3: CASSQLGVSPLHF. CDR3 in DNA: TGTGCCAGCAGCCAACTCGGGGTTTCACCCCTCCACTTT.

This clonotype came up a few times. V and J are TRBV4-2 and TRBJ2-7; the match to TRBD1 covers 9 bases. Germline CDR1 LGHNA, CDR2 YNFKEQ. This CDR3 has 16 amino acids. Trimming at V came to 0 bases and at J to 4 bases, leaving 7 bases not matched to a gene. CDR3 loop: CASSQDAGQGSYEQYF. For the CDR3, the DNA is TGTGCCAGCAGCCAAGATGCGGGACAGGGATCGTACGAGCAGTACTTC.

The V gene is TRBV29-1, the J gene TRBJ1-1; TRBD1 is a possible D gene (6 bases). Trimming cost V 7 bases and J 0 bases, with 18 bases left between them. Germline loops: CDR1 SQVTM, CDR2 ANQGSEA. This CDR3 has 15 amino acids. The CDR3 DNA reads as TGCAGCGCCTTCTCAGGGGAGGGGTTGAACACTGAAGCTTTCTTT. It encodes CSAFSGEGLNTEAFF. Drawing the rest from reference TRBV29-1 and TRBJ1-1, the complete variable domain is SAVISQKPSRDICQRGTSLTIQCQVDSQVTMMFWYRQQPGQSLTLIATANQGSEATYESGFVIDKFPISRPNLTFSTLTVSNMSPEDSSIYLCSAFSGEGLNTEAFFGQGTRLTVV.

This clonotype was recorded many times. The V gene is TRBV12-3 or TRBV12-4, the J gene TRBJ2-5, with 11 bases identical to TRBD2. V lost 6 bases and J lost 2; bases outside the gene matches: 2. CDR3 length: 14 residues. The CDR3 DNA sequence: TGTGCCAGCAGGGGACTAGCGGTTCAAGAGACCCAGTACTTC. Amino acids: CASRGLAVQETQYF.

V and J are TRBV19 and TRBJ2-2; 15 bases agree with TRBD2. The CDR3 is made up of 16 amino acids. V shed 9 bases and J 6 bases; nucleotides not matched to a gene: 8. The germline gives CDR1 LNHDA, CDR2 SQIVND (reference sequence). CDR3 sequence (DNA): TGTGCCAGCTGTACACGGACTAGCGGGGGGGCCGGGGAGCTGTTTTTT. Translation gives CASCTRTSGGAGELFF. The complete variable domain, with remaining parts taken from reference TRBV19 and TRBJ2-2, reads DGGITQSPKYLFRKEGQNVTLSCEQNLNHDAMYWYRQDPGQGLRLIYYSQIVNDFQKGDIAEGYSVSREKKESFPLTVTSAQKNPTAFYLCASCTRTSGGAGELFFGEGSRLTVL.

The rearrangement links TRBV27 to TRBJ2-7, with TRBD2 identical over 15 bases. This CDR3 has 16 amino acids. Per the germline V gene, CDR1 is MNHEY and CDR2 is SMNVEV (reference sequence). V trimming: 6 bases; J trimming: 1 base; junction bases outside the gene matches: 4. CDR3: CASRAGTSGGSYEQYF. The CDR3 DNA follows: TGTGCCAGCAGGGCCGGGACTAGCGGGGGGTCCTACGAGCAGTACTTC.

This clonotype was seen more than once but under ten times. The chain carries TRBV7-2 and TRBJ2-7, with 8 bases identical to TRBD2. V shed 5 bases, J shed 9 bases, and the junction held 12 bases outside the gene matches. The CDR3 loop spans 14 amino acids. The V gene's germline CDR1 is SGHTA and CDR2 FQGNSA. The CDR3 loop reads CASSPRTSHGRQYF. DNA for the CDR3: TGTGCCAGCAGCCCCCGGACTAGCCATGGGAGGCAGTACTTC.

Here the CDR3 DNA reads TGTGCCAGCAGCCATAGTGACAGGGGGCAGGGGGAGCAGTACTTC. Translation gives CASSHSDRGQGEQYF. The V call is TRBV3-1, the J call TRBJ2-7; 10 positions match TRBD1. The germline CDR1 and CDR2 sequences are LGHDT and YNNKEL (reference sequence). The CDR3 is made up of 15 amino acids. Unmatched junction bases numbered 9, after V lost 3 bases and J lost 7 bases.

The CDR3 reads CASSIVPSNSYNEQFF. CDR3 sequence (DNA): TGTGCCAGTAGTATAGTTCCCAGCAATTCCTACAATGAGCAGTTCTTC. V gene TRBV19 combines with J gene TRBJ2-1; D is uncertain. The CDR3 is 16 amino acids. Trimming removed 1 base from V and 1 base from J, with 11 bases in between. Germline V gene sequence: CDR1 LNHDA, CDR2 SQIVND (reference sequence).

In this sample, this clonotype turned up many times. The chain links TRBV28 to TRBJ2-3; tentatively, D is TRBD2 (5 bases). Germline CDR1 MDHEN, CDR2 SYDVKM. The V and J ends lost 6 bases and 1 base respectively, with 11 bases between them. The length of the CDR3 is 14 residues. In nucleotides, the CDR3 is TGTGCCAGCAGCCCTCTCGGGGGCACAGATACGCAGTATTTT. This encodes CASSPLGGTDTQYF.